The rows below give T cell receptor beta chains drawn from one sample of a study of radiotherapy plus CTLA-4 blockade in lung cancer. Assay: immunoSEQ multiplex PCR; the TCRdb copy retains only in-frame clones and omits some. The table includes about 97,000 clones, about 70% detected once. The starting material was peripheral blood, obtained from a patient treated with radiotherapy plus ipilimumab. These receptors were taken from a human donor with non-small cell lung cancer who had a partial response to radiotherapy plus ipilimumab. Some clones in this sample may be carry-over from other donors' samples. Each CDR3 is given without its conserved first and last residue.

V: TRBV2
J: TRBJ1-3
CDR3: ASSVFGDTIY

V: TRBV6-5
J: TRBJ2-3
CDR3: ASRLQGARTDTQY

V: TRBV6-1
J: TRBJ1-4
CDR3: ASSESVLGLMNEKLF

V: TRBV7-9
J: TRBJ2-1
CDR3: ASSLFLSLRGGNNEQF

V: TRBV5-5
J: TRBJ2-1
CDR3: ASSLAAVEAYEQF

V: TRBV7-8
J: TRBJ2-5
CDR3: ASSLTRGGSQETQY

V: TRBV18
J: TRBJ1-2
CDR3: ASSSRQGNGYGYT

V: TRBV11-3
J: TRBJ1-1
CDR3: ASGLGGSARNTEAF

V: TRBV2
J: TRBJ2-7
CDR3: ASPFRTSGRSTYEQY

V: TRBV19
J: TRBJ2-5
CDR3: ASSVGRLETQY

V: TRBV2
J: TRBJ2-7
CDR3: ASSLGLAGRTLVYEQY

V: TRBV4-2
J: TRBJ2-4
CDR3: ASSQDPPQALDNIQY

V: TRBV14
J: TRBJ2-3
CDR3: ASSQRTDSQSKDTQY

V: TRBV7-2
J: TRBJ1-2
CDR3: ASSSPGHIYGYT

V: TRBV28
J: TRBJ2-1
CDR3: ASSLPQGSYNEQF

V: TRBV28
J: TRBJ1-2
CDR3: ASGTGYGYT

V: TRBV13
J: TRBJ1-1
CDR3: ASSFIRRGNTEAF

V: TRBV6-1
J: TRBJ2-5
CDR3: ASSVLAGVKETQY

V: TRBV7-9
J: TRBJ1-1
CDR3: ASRISGSEVAF

V: TRBV10-3
J: TRBJ2-7
CDR3: ATAPGLAGYEQY

V: TRBV11-3
J: TRBJ2-5
CDR3: ASSLRDSQETQY

V: TRBV7-9
J: TRBJ1-4
CDR3: ASSLARAYNEKLF

V: TRBV19
J: TRBJ1-3
CDR3: ASSSYRDSGNTIY

V: TRBV7-2
J: TRBJ1-1
CDR3: ASSLLIGDTEAF

V: TRBV21-1
J: TRBJ1-6
CDR3: ASSKGRQVRTNNSPLH

V: TRBV9
J: TRBJ2-1
CDR3: ASSVAASGMSYNEQF

V: TRBV2
J: -
CDR3: ASSRTYEQY

V: TRBV4-2
J: TRBJ1-3
CDR3: ASSQDPRQRSSGNTIY

V: TRBV9
J: TRBJ1-2
CDR3: ASSVGTVYGYT

V: TRBV11-3
J: TRBJ2-2
CDR3: ASTLTGGATGELF

V: TRBV28
J: TRBJ2-7
CDR3: ASSLLSKRYEQY

V: TRBV11-3
J: TRBJ2-5
CDR3: ASSPPFRSLGTQY

V: TRBV11-2
J: TRBJ2-2
CDR3: ASSWGLAGVELF

V: TRBV19
J: TRBJ2-5
CDR3: ASSDPGLAGETQY

V: TRBV2
J: TRBJ2-7
CDR3: ASSETGYEQY

V: TRBV7-2
J: TRBJ1-1
CDR3: ASSRRPGQGARTEAF

V: TRBV28
J: TRBJ2-3
CDR3: ASSFYSGGPDTQY

V: TRBV6-1
J: TRBJ2-7
CDR3: ASGARQGGLEQY

V: TRBV2
J: TRBJ2-5
CDR3: ATSLNGGPQETQY

V: TRBV27
J: TRBJ1-5
CDR3: ASSLSGTGLYSNQPQH

V: TRBV9
J: TRBJ2-2
CDR3: ASSVGDTGELF

V: TRBV19
J: TRBJ2-3
CDR3: ASSPDRALAGDGTDTQY

V: TRBV18
J: TRBJ2-5
CDR3: ASSPRGTGGTEQY

V: TRBV19
J: TRBJ2-1
CDR3: ASSILPSSYNEQF

V: TRBV28
J: TRBJ1-5
CDR3: ASSLAGQISENQPQH

V: TRBV30
J: TRBJ2-1
CDR3: AWGFGLAGYNEQF

V: TRBV5-4
J: TRBJ1-5
CDR3: ASSLQGYNQPQH

V: TRBV19
J: TRBJ2-1
CDR3: ASSMERGDYNEQF

V: TRBV19
J: TRBJ2-1
CDR3: ASSIPWVAGGSQF

V: TRBV7-6
J: TRBJ2-7
CDR3: ASSPTSGYEQY

V: TRBV10-3
J: TRBJ2-7
CDR3: AISEPGQGEKEQY

V: TRBV7-9
J: TRBJ2-3
CDR3: ASSKREARTDTQY